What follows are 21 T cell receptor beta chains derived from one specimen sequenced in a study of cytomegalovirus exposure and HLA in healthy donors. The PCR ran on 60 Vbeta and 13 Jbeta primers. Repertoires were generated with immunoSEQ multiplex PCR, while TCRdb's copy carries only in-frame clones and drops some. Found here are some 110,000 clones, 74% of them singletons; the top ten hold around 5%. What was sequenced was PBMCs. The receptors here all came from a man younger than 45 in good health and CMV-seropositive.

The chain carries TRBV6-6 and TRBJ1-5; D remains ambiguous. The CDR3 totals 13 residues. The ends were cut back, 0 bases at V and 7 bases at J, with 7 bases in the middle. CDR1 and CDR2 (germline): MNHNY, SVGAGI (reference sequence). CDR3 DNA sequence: TGTGCCAGCAGTTACTCGATTGGCCAGCCCCAGCATTTT. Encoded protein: CASSYSIGQPQHF.

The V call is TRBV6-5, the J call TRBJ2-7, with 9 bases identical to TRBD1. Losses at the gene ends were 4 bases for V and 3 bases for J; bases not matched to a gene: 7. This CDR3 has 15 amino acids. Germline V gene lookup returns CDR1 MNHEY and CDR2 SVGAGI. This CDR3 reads CASSSNRGPIYEQYF. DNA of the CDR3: TGTGCCAGCAGTTCCAACAGGGGGCCGATCTACGAGCAGTACTTC.

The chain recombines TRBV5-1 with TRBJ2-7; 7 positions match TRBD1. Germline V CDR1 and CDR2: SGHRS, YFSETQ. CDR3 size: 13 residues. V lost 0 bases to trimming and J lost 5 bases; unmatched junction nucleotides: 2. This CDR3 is CASSLDRGNEQYF. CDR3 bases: TGCGCCAGCAGCTTGGACAGGGGTAACGAGCAGTACTTC.

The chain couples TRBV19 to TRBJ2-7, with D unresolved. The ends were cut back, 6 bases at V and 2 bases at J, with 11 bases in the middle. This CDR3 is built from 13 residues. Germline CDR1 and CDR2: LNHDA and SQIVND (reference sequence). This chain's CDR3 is CASSHAEAYEQYF. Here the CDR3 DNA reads TGTGCCAGTAGCCACGCAGAAGCCTACGAGCAGTACTTC.

In nucleotides, the CDR3 is TGTGCCAGCAGCCAAGATGAGGTTAAGCGGGGGGGCGGGGCAGATACGCAGTATTTT. Translating gives CASSQDEVKRGGGADTQYF. The rearrangement uses TRBV4-2 and TRBJ2-3, with 10 bases fitting TRBD2. Germline CDR1 reads LGHNA; CDR2 reads YNFKEQ. The length of the CDR3 is 19 residues. V was pared by 0 bases and J by 4 bases, with 13 bases of the junction left unmatched.

The CDR3 sequence is CASSQGEGGDDGYTF. The CDR3 bases are TGCGCCAGCAGCCAAGGGGAGGGGGGTGATGACGGCTACACCTTC. The rearrangement joins TRBV4-1 to TRBJ1-2, with a tentative D call TRBD1 (6 bases). V lost 1 base and J lost 8, with 17 bases in between. This CDR3 has 15 residues. Germline CDR1 MGHRA, CDR2 YSYEKL.

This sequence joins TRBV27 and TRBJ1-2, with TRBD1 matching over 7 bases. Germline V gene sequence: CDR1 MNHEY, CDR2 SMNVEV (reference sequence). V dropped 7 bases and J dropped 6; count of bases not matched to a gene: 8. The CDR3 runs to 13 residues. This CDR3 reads CASMKARGDGYTF. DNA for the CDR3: TGTGCCAGCATGAAAGCCAGGGGGGATGGCTACACCTTC.

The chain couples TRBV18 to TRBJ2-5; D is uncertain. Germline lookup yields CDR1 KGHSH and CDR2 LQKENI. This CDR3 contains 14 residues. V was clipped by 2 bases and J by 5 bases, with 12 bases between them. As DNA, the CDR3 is TGTGCCAGCTCACCAGGAAGGAGTTTGGAGACCCAGTACTTC. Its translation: CASSPGRSLETQYF.

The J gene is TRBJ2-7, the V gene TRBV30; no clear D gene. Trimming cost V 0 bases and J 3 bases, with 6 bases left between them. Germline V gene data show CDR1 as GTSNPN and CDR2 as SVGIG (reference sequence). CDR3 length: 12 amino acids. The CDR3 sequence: CAWSVTDYEQYF. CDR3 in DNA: TGTGCCTGGAGTGTAACAGACTACGAGCAGTACTTC.

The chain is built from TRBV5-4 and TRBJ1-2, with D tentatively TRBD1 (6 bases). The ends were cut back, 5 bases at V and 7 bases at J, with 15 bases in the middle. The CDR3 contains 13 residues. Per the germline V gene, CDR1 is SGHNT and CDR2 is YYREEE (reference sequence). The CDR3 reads CASRQDSAGGYTF. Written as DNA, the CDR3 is TGTGCCAGCAGACAGGACAGTGCGGGTGGCTACACCTTC.

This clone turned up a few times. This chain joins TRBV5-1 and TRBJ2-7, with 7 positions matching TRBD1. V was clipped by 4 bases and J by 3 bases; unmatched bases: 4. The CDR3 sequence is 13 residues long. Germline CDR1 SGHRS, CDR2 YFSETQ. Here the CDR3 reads CASSATGNYEQYF. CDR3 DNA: TGCGCCAGCAGCGCGACAGGGAACTACGAGCAGTACTTC.

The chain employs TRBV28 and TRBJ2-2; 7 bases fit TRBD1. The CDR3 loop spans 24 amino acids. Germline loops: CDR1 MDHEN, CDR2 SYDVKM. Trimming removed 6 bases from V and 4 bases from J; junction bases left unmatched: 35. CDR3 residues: CASSYHDSPPRDSRRDGGTGELFF. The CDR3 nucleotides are TGTGCCAGCAGCTACCACGACTCTCCCCCCCGGGACAGTCGCCGTGACGGTGGCACCGGGGAGCTGTTTTTT.

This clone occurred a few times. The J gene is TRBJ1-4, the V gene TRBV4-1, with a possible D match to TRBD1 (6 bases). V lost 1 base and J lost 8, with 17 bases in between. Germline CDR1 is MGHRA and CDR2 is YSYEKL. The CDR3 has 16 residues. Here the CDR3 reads CASSQGLMNQGEKLFF. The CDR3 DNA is TGCGCCAGCAGCCAAGGCCTGATGAATCAGGGGGAAAAACTGTTTTTT.

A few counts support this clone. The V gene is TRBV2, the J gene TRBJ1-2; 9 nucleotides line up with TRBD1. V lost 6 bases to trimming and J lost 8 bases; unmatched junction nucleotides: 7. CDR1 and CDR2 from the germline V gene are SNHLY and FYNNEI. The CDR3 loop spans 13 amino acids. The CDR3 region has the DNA TGTGCCAGCAGCCTAGACAGGGGGAGCGGCTACACCTTC. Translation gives CASSLDRGSGYTF.

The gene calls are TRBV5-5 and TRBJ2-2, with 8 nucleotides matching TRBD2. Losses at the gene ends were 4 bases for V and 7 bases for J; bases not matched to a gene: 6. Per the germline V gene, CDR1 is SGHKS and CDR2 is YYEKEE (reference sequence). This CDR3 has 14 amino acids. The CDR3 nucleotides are TGTGCCAGCAGCCGCGGGGGGAGGGGCGGGGAGCTGTTTTTT. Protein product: CASSRGGRGGELFF.

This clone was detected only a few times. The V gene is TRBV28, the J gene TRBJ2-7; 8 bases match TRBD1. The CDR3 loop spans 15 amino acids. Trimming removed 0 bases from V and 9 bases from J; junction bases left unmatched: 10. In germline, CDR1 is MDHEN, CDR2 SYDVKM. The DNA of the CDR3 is TGTGCCAGCAGTTTATGGGGACAGGCGACCCGGGGGCAGTACTTC. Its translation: CASSLWGQATRGQYF.

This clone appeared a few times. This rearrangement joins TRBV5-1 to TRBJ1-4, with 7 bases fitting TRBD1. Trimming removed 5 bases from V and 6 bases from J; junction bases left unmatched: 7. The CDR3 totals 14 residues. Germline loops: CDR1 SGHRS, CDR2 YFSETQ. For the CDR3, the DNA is TGCGCCAGCAGTCTGGGGGACAGATATGAAAAACTGTTTTTT. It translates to CASSLGDRYEKLFF.

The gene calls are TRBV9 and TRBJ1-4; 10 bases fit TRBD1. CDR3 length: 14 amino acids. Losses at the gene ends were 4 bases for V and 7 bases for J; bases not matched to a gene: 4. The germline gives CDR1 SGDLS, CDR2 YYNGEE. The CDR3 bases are TGTGCCAGCAGCCCTCGGACAGGGGGTGAAAAACTGTTTTTT. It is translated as CASSPRTGGEKLFF.

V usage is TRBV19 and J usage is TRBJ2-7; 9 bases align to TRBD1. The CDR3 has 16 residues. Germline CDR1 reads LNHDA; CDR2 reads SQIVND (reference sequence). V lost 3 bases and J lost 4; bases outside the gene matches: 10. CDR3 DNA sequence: TGTGCCAGTAGTATTCTTCCGACAGGGGGTCGGTACGAGCAGTACTTC. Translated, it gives CASSILPTGGRYEQYF.

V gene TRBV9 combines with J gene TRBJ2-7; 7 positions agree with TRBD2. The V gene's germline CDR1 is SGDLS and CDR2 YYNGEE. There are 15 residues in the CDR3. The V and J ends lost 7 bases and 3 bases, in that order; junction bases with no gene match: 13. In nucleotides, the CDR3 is TGTGCCAGCGACGACCCCTTGGGACTACTCTACGAGCAGTACTTC. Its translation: CASDDPLGLLYEQYF.

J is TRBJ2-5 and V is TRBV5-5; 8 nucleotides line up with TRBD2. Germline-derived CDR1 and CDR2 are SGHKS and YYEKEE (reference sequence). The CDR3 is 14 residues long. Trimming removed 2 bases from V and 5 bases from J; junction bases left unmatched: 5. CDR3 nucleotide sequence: TGTGCCAGCAGCTTTAGGACTAGCTCGGAGACCCAGTACTTC. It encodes CASSFRTSSETQYF.